These T cell receptor beta chains were read from a single sample in a study of vaccination effects on CD4 cells after COVID-19. These receptors have no identified antigens. Profiling relied on immunoSEQ multiplex PCR, and the TCRdb table lists in-frame clones only, not all of them. The sample contains around 60,000 clones, approximately 76% of which appear only once. The sequences come from CD4+ T cells from PBMCs cultured with HCoV-NL63 spike peptides, collected before COVID-19 vaccination. The origin of the receptors is a human donor who received a COVID-19 vaccine. The CDR3 runs from the conserved cysteine through the conserved F or W. A D gene is named only where the DNA matches it firmly. Some rows mark clone size as missing; the rest say once, few, many or name a class of expanded clone.

CDR3nt: TGCGCCAGCAGAGAAGGGACAGGTGGGACCGGGGAGCTGTTTTTT
CDR3aa: CASREGTGGTGELFF
v_gene: TRBV5-1
len: 15
abundance: once
d_gene: TRBD1
j_gene: TRBJ2-2

CDR3nt: TGTGCCAGCAGCGCCGCCAGGAACACTGAAGCTTTCTTT
CDR3aa: CASSAARNTEAFF
v_gene: TRBV27
len: 13
abundance: -
d_gene: -
j_gene: TRBJ1-1

CDR3nt: TGCGCCAGCAGCCCCCGACAGGGAGGGAGCCAAAACATTCAGTACTTC
CDR3aa: CASSPRQGGSQNIQYF
v_gene: TRBV4-1
len: 16
abundance: few
d_gene: -
j_gene: TRBJ2-4

CDR3nt: TGTGCCTCCCAGGGAGGGGGAGGAAATTCACCCCTCCACTTT
CDR3aa: CASQGGGGNSPLHF
v_gene: TRBV24-1
len: 14
abundance: few
d_gene: -
j_gene: TRBJ1-6

CDR3nt: TGTGCCAGCAGTGTGATCCCCTCTGGGGCCAACGTCCTGACTTTC
CDR3aa: CASSVIPSGANVLTF
v_gene: TRBV2
len: 15
abundance: -
d_gene: -
j_gene: TRBJ2-6

CDR3nt: TGTGCCAGCAGCCCTCCGAATGGGAAGGAGACCCAGTACTTC
CDR3aa: CASSPPNGKETQYF
v_gene: TRBV9
len: 14
abundance: -
d_gene: -
j_gene: TRBJ2-5

CDR3nt: TGTGCCAGCAGCGTACCCCGGGGCACTGAAGCTTTCTTT
CDR3aa: CASSVPRGTEAFF
v_gene: TRBV7-2
len: 13
abundance: -
d_gene: -
j_gene: TRBJ1-1

CDR3nt: TGTGCCAGCGGGTTTTGGGACACCGCTAATTCACCCCTCCACTTT
CDR3aa: CASGFWDTANSPLHF
v_gene: TRBV2
len: 15
abundance: -
d_gene: -
j_gene: TRBJ1-6

CDR3nt: TGTGCCAGCAGTGACCAGCGGGGGGCTAACAATGAGCAGTTCTTC
CDR3aa: CASSDQRGANNEQFF
v_gene: TRBV6-4
len: 15
abundance: once
d_gene: TRBD2
j_gene: TRBJ2-1

CDR3nt: TGCGCCAGCAGCCAGGACAGTGGCCAAGAGACCCAGTACTTC
CDR3aa: CASSQDSGQETQYF
v_gene: TRBV5-1
len: 14
abundance: -
d_gene: -
j_gene: TRBJ2-5

CDR3nt: TGTGCCAGCAGCTCAACAGGGGGCTCGGAGACCCAGTACTTC
CDR3aa: CASSSTGGSETQYF
v_gene: TRBV7-9
len: 14
abundance: -
d_gene: TRBD1
j_gene: TRBJ2-5

CDR3nt: TGTGCCAGCTCACCTCAGGGGGCGGCTCAAGAGACCCAGTACTTC
CDR3aa: CASSPQGAAQETQYF
v_gene: TRBV18
len: 15
abundance: -
d_gene: TRBD1
j_gene: TRBJ2-5

CDR3nt: TGCGCCAGCAGCTTAACCAGGGGGGGAAATGAAAAACTGTTTTTT
CDR3aa: CASSLTRGGNEKLFF
v_gene: TRBV5-1
len: 15
abundance: -
d_gene: TRBD1
j_gene: TRBJ1-4

CDR3nt: TGTGCCAGCAGCTTAGTAGGGAGACTAGCGGGGGGGCCCTCCTACAATGAGCAGTTCTTC
CDR3aa: CASSLVGRLAGGPSYNEQFF
v_gene: TRBV13
len: 20
abundance: -
d_gene: TRBD2
j_gene: TRBJ2-1

CDR3nt: TGTGCCAGCAGCCCCCTTTTTAGGCAGGAAAAACTGTTTTTT
CDR3aa: CASSPLFRQEKLFF
v_gene: TRBV28
len: 14
abundance: -
d_gene: -
j_gene: TRBJ1-4

CDR3nt: TGTGCCAGCAGCCAAGAGGACAGGGGGAGAGTAGCGGGGGCCTCGAACACCGGGGAGCTGTTTTTT
CDR3aa: CASSQEDRGRVAGASNTGELFF
v_gene: TRBV4-2
len: 22
abundance: -
d_gene: -
j_gene: TRBJ2-2

CDR3nt: TGTGCCAGTACTCCGACAGGGGGCGGCGAGACCCAGTACTTC
CDR3aa: CASTPTGGGETQYF
v_gene: TRBV19
len: 14
abundance: -
d_gene: TRBD1
j_gene: TRBJ2-5

CDR3nt: TGTGCCACCAGCTCAGCGGGGGGGGGTAAAGGCAATCAGCCCCAGCATTTT
CDR3aa: CATSSAGGGKGNQPQHF
v_gene: TRBV24-1
len: 17
abundance: -
d_gene: -
j_gene: TRBJ1-5

CDR3nt: TGTGCCAGCAGTTCCCGGGCGCCGGGGTCCTACAATGAGCAGTTCTTC
CDR3aa: CASSSRAPGSYNEQFF
v_gene: TRBV28
len: 16
abundance: -
d_gene: -
j_gene: TRBJ2-1

CDR3nt: TGTGCCTCTACCCCCGGGGGAGGGAACACTGAAGCTTTCTTT
CDR3aa: CASTPGGGNTEAFF
v_gene: TRBV10-3
len: 14
abundance: -
d_gene: -
j_gene: TRBJ1-1

CDR3nt: TGTGCCAGCAGTTTAACTCCCGGGACAGGGGCTGGCTACACCTTC
CDR3aa: CASSLTPGTGAGYTF
v_gene: TRBV27
len: 15
abundance: -
d_gene: TRBD1
j_gene: TRBJ1-2

CDR3nt: TGTGCCAGTAAGGGGGCAGGGGGCACAGATACGCAGTATTTT
CDR3aa: CASKGAGGTDTQYF
v_gene: TRBV19
len: 14
abundance: -
d_gene: TRBD1
j_gene: TRBJ2-3

CDR3nt: TGTGCCAGCTCACCGTACCAAGAGACCCAGTACTTC
CDR3aa: CASSPYQETQYF
v_gene: TRBV18
len: 12
abundance: -
d_gene: -
j_gene: TRBJ2-5

CDR3nt: TGCGCCAGCAGCTTGGGGGCAGGGAGTCAGCCCCAGCATTTT
CDR3aa: CASSLGAGSQPQHF
v_gene: TRBV5-1
len: 14
abundance: -
d_gene: -
j_gene: TRBJ1-5

CDR3nt: TGTGCCTGGAGTGTCAGGGTAGAGAACACTGAAGCTTTCTTT
CDR3aa: CAWSVRVENTEAFF
v_gene: TRBV30
len: 14
abundance: -
d_gene: -
j_gene: TRBJ1-1

CDR3nt: TGTGCCAGCATCTTTTTCGGGACGGCGAACACCGGGGAGCTGTTTTTT
CDR3aa: CASIFFGTANTGELFF
v_gene: TRBV5-6
len: 16
abundance: -
d_gene: -
j_gene: TRBJ2-2

CDR3nt: TGTGCCAGCAGCTACACGAACACCGGGGAGCTGTTTTTT
CDR3aa: CASSYTNTGELFF
v_gene: TRBV11-2
len: 13
abundance: -
d_gene: -
j_gene: TRBJ2-2

CDR3nt: TGTGCCAGCCCCGACCTTCCGGGACTAGCCCCAGAGACCCAGTACTTC
CDR3aa: CASPDLPGLAPETQYF
v_gene: TRBV5-8
len: 16
abundance: -
d_gene: TRBD2
j_gene: TRBJ2-5

CDR3nt: TGTGCCAGCAGCTTAAAAAACACCGGGGAGCTGTTTTTT
CDR3aa: CASSLKNTGELFF
v_gene: TRBV7-8
len: 13
abundance: -
d_gene: -
j_gene: TRBJ2-2

CDR3nt: TGTGCCAGCAGTTGGGACAGTTATAGCAATCAGCCCCAGCATTTT
CDR3aa: CASSWDSYSNQPQHF
v_gene: TRBV6-5
len: 15
abundance: -
d_gene: TRBD1
j_gene: TRBJ1-5

CDR3nt: TGTGCCAGCAGTTACTCGCGGGAAAAAAGCTACAATGAGCAGTTCTTC
CDR3aa: CASSYSREKSYNEQFF
v_gene: TRBV6-2/TRBV6-3
len: 16
abundance: -
d_gene: -
j_gene: TRBJ2-1

CDR3nt: TGTGCCAGCAGCTTATCTTTCGCGACAGATACGCAGTATTTT
CDR3aa: CASSLSFATDTQYF
v_gene: TRBV11-2
len: 14
abundance: once
d_gene: -
j_gene: TRBJ2-3

CDR3nt: TGTGCCAGCAGCCAGCAGGGACAGGCCTACAATGAGCAGTTCTTC
CDR3aa: CASSQQGQAYNEQFF
v_gene: TRBV3-1/TRBV3-2
len: 15
abundance: -
d_gene: TRBD1
j_gene: TRBJ2-1

CDR3nt: TGTGCCAGCCAGGGGGCGCGGGATGAAAAACTGTTTTTT
CDR3aa: CASQGARDEKLFF
v_gene: TRBV19
len: 13
abundance: -
d_gene: TRBD1
j_gene: TRBJ1-4

CDR3nt: TGTGCTAGTGGTTTGGGGAGTGAGAGAGATACGCAGTATTTT
CDR3aa: CASGLGSERDTQYF
v_gene: TRBV12-5
len: 14
abundance: -
d_gene: -
j_gene: TRBJ2-3

CDR3nt: TGCGCCAGCAGCGAACTAGCGGGGGTACAAGAGACCCAGTACTTC
CDR3aa: CASSELAGVQETQYF
v_gene: TRBV5-1
len: 15
abundance: -
d_gene: TRBD2
j_gene: TRBJ2-5

CDR3nt: TGTGCCAGCAGCCCAATCCTGGCAGGGGGCGACACTGAAGCTTTCTTT
CDR3aa: CASSPILAGGDTEAFF
v_gene: TRBV28
len: 16
abundance: -
d_gene: TRBD1
j_gene: TRBJ1-1

CDR3nt: TGTGCCAGCAGTTTGGGGGAACAGCCCCAGCATTTT
CDR3aa: CASSLGEQPQHF
v_gene: TRBV6-1
len: 12
abundance: -
d_gene: -
j_gene: TRBJ1-5

CDR3nt: TGTGCCAGCAGTGATGAGGGGTTAAGCACAGATACGCAGTATTTT
CDR3aa: CASSDEGLSTDTQYF
v_gene: TRBV2
len: 15
abundance: -
d_gene: -
j_gene: TRBJ2-3

CDR3nt: TGTGCCAGCAGCTTATCGGGCACCGGGGAGCTGTTTTTT
CDR3aa: CASSLSGTGELFF
v_gene: TRBV7-3
len: 13
abundance: -
d_gene: -
j_gene: TRBJ2-2

CDR3nt: TGTGCCAGTAGTCCAGGGGGGGACGGGGCCAACGTCCTGACTTTC
CDR3aa: CASSPGGDGANVLTF
v_gene: TRBV19
len: 15
abundance: once
d_gene: -
j_gene: TRBJ2-6

CDR3nt: TGTGCCACCAGTGTGCGCAAACACAATGAGCAGTTCTTC
CDR3aa: CATSVRKHNEQFF
v_gene: TRBV24-1
len: 13
abundance: few
d_gene: -
j_gene: TRBJ2-1

CDR3nt: TGTGCCAGCAACTTAGCCGACAGGCTCTATGGCTACACCTTC
CDR3aa: CASNLADRLYGYTF
v_gene: TRBV28
len: 14
abundance: -
d_gene: -
j_gene: TRBJ1-2

CDR3nt: TGCGCCAGCAGCTTGCTCCGGGCAGGCCCTGAGGCAGATACGCAGTATTTT
CDR3aa: CASSLLRAGPEADTQYF
v_gene: TRBV5-1
len: 17
abundance: -
d_gene: -
j_gene: TRBJ2-3

CDR3nt: TGCAGCGTTGCTGCGGTTTATAGCAATCAGCCCCAGCATTTT
CDR3aa: CSVAAVYSNQPQHF
v_gene: TRBV29-1
len: 14
abundance: -
d_gene: -
j_gene: TRBJ1-5

CDR3nt: TGTGCCAGCAGGACCTCGTCAAATTCACCCCTCCACTTT
CDR3aa: CASRTSSNSPLHF
v_gene: TRBV2
len: 13
abundance: -
d_gene: -
j_gene: TRBJ1-6

CDR3nt: TGTGCCACCAGTGATTTTGAAGCGGGGGGCTACAATGAGCAGTTCTTC
CDR3aa: CATSDFEAGGYNEQFF
v_gene: TRBV24-1
len: 16
abundance: -
d_gene: TRBD2
j_gene: TRBJ2-1

CDR3nt: TGTGCTAGTGGTTTGAATACCGGCTCTGGAAACACCATATATTTT
CDR3aa: CASGLNTGSGNTIYF
v_gene: TRBV12-5
len: 15
abundance: -
d_gene: -
j_gene: TRBJ1-3

CDR3nt: TGTGCCAGCAGTTCGAGACAGGCCTTGGAAGATACGCAGTATTTT
CDR3aa: CASSSRQALEDTQYF
v_gene: TRBV2
len: 15
abundance: -
d_gene: -
j_gene: TRBJ2-3

CDR3nt: TGTGCCTGGGATGACAGGTCTGGGGCCAACGTCCTGACTTTC
CDR3aa: CAWDDRSGANVLTF
v_gene: TRBV30
len: 14
abundance: -
d_gene: -
j_gene: TRBJ2-6

CDR3nt: TGTGCCAGCACCGCCCTAGGCACCGGGGAGCTGTTTTTT
CDR3aa: CASTALGTGELFF
v_gene: TRBV3-1/TRBV3-2
len: 13
abundance: -
d_gene: -
j_gene: TRBJ2-2

CDR3nt: TGTGCCAGCAGTTACGTGGCCACCTCCTACAATGAGCAGTTCTTC
CDR3aa: CASSYVATSYNEQFF
v_gene: TRBV6-5
len: 15
abundance: -
d_gene: -
j_gene: TRBJ2-1

CDR3nt: TGTGCCAGCTCTGGACAGGGGGGGAACACTGAAGCTTTCTTT
CDR3aa: CASSGQGGNTEAFF
v_gene: TRBV7-2
len: 14
abundance: -
d_gene: TRBD1
j_gene: TRBJ1-1

CDR3nt: TGTGCCAGCAGCCAAGTCAACGGAAACACCATATATTTT
CDR3aa: CASSQVNGNTIYF
v_gene: TRBV14
len: 13
abundance: -
d_gene: -
j_gene: TRBJ1-3

CDR3nt: TGCGCCAGCAGCTTGGCGGGGGACAGCAATCAGCCCCAGCATTTT
CDR3aa: CASSLAGDSNQPQHF
v_gene: TRBV5-1
len: 15
abundance: -
d_gene: -
j_gene: TRBJ1-5

CDR3nt: TGCGCCAGCAGCTTCTCAGGACAGGGGTCTGGCTACACCTTC
CDR3aa: CASSFSGQGSGYTF
v_gene: TRBV5-1
len: 14
abundance: -
d_gene: TRBD1
j_gene: TRBJ1-2

CDR3nt: TGTGCCAGCAGCCCCGTGACAGCCCCTGAAAGCACCGGGGAGCTGTTTTTT
CDR3aa: CASSPVTAPESTGELFF
v_gene: TRBV21-1
len: 17
abundance: -
d_gene: -
j_gene: TRBJ2-2